This passage covers 28 T cell receptor beta chains from one sample sequenced in a study of shared clonotypes between healthy human individuals. As defined, naive CD8 cells were CD45RO-negative and positively selected for CCR7, with terminally differentiated effector memory CD45RA+ cells excluded. Method: immunoSEQ multiplex PCR; TCRdb's copy keeps in-frame clones and lacks some. The sample has about 2.1 million clones; under 95% are singletons. Sequencing was carried out using naive CD8+ T cells from PBMCs. The origin of the receptors is a man aged 18 to 30 in good health. Some clones in this sample may be carry-over from other donors' samples.

The V gene is TRBV4-1, the J gene TRBJ2-7; tentatively, D is TRBD1 or TRBD2 (5 bases each). The ends were cut back, 4 bases at V and 0 bases at J, with 16 bases in the middle. CDR1 and CDR2 from the germline V gene are MGHRA and YSYEKL. The CDR3 runs to 16 residues. In nucleotides, the CDR3 is TGCGCCAGCAGCCCTAGAGAGGGCGACAGCTCCTACGAGCAGTACTTC. Its protein product is CASSPREGDSSYEQYF.

The chain is built from TRBV7-9 and TRBJ1-1, with 7 bases lining up with TRBD1. CDR3 length: 14 residues. V gave up 6 bases and J gave up 7 bases; unmatched junction bases: 11. Germline V gives CDR1 SEHNR, CDR2 FQNEAQ (reference sequence). The CDR3 sequence: CASRTDPGQSEAFF. CDR3 in DNA: TGTGCCAGCAGGACCGACCCGGGACAGAGTGAAGCTTTCTTT.

The chain has TRBV4-3 and TRBJ2-5, with 8 bases identical to TRBD2. V shed 0 bases and J 7 bases; nucleotides not matched to a gene: 25. Germline assignment: CDR1 LGHNA and CDR2 YSLEER. This CDR3 is built from 21 residues. The CDR3 region has the DNA TGCGCCAGCAGCCAAGATTTTTTTGCTCCCTCGGGGGGGGGCTGGAGAAGGACCCAGTACTTC. It yields the protein CASSQDFFAPSGGGWRRTQYF.

The chain employs TRBV5-4 and TRBJ2-7; perhaps TRBD2 as D (5 bases). This CDR3 spans 15 amino acids. V dropped 3 bases and J dropped 0 bases, with 13 bases sitting between them. Per the germline V gene, CDR1 is SGHNT and CDR2 is YYREEE (reference sequence). The CDR3 here is CASSYALTSSYEQYF. The CDR3, as DNA: TGTGCCAGCAGCTATGCGTTAACTAGCTCCTACGAGCAGTACTTC.

The CDR3: CASSLSGSGWNEQFF. CDR3 nucleotides: TGTGCCAGCAGTTTGTCCGGGAGTGGATGGAATGAGCAGTTCTTC. The chain couples TRBV27 to TRBJ2-1; possible D gene TRBD2, 6 bases. In germline, CDR1 is MNHEY, CDR2 SMNVEV (reference sequence). Trimming left V 3 bases short and J 7 bases short, with 16 bases between. This CDR3 comprises 15 residues.

In this sample, this clone turned up once. This chain uses TRBV7-9 with TRBJ2-3, with a tentative D call TRBD2 (6 bases). CDR3 length equals 13 residues. V lost 4 bases to trimming and J lost 4 bases, with 9 bases between them. Germline V lookup: CDR1 SEHNR, CDR2 FQNEAQ (reference sequence). DNA of the CDR3: TGTGCCAGCAGCTCCCGGAGGGCAGATACGCAGTATTTT. Its translation: CASSSRRADTQYF.

This clone was detected a few times. The chain links TRBV27 to TRBJ1-1; D unclear. CDR1 is MNHEY and CDR2 is SMNVEV in the germline V gene (reference sequence). V was clipped by 2 bases and J by 3 bases, with 7 bases between them. CDR3 size: 13 residues. The CDR3 loop is CASSLRAYTEAFF. CDR3 nucleotides: TGTGCCAGCAGTTTAAGGGCCTACACTGAAGCTTTCTTT.

The chain employs TRBV29-1 and TRBJ2-4; D perhaps matches TRBD2 (7 bases). Germline values: CDR1 SQVTM, CDR2 ANQGSEA. CDR3 length equals 15 residues. The V and J ends lost 5 bases and 2 bases respectively, with 16 bases between them. In nucleotides, the CDR3 is TGCAGCGTTCTACAGGGCGGGAGTCCCAAAAACATTCAGTACTTC. It is translated as CSVLQGGSPKNIQYF.

The chain carries TRBV28 and TRBJ1-2; D gene unclear. CDR1 is MDHEN, CDR2 SYDVKM, per germline. The length of the CDR3 is 13 residues. V lost 10 bases, J lost 0 bases, and 12 bases lay in between. CDR3 loop: CATLEITNYGYTF. CDR3 sequence (DNA): TGTGCCACCCTAGAGATAACTAACTATGGCTACACCTTC.

The J gene is TRBJ2-7, the V gene TRBV7-2, with D perhaps assigned TRBD1 or TRBD2 (5 bases each). Trimming shortened V by 5 bases and J by 6 bases, and 23 bases separated the two germline ends. Germline-derived CDR1 and CDR2 are SGHTA and FQGNSA. The CDR3 spans 16 residues. The chain's CDR3 is CASSNLMGPRVGEQYF. The CDR3 DNA follows: TGTGCCAGCAGCAACTTGATGGGACCCCGCGTGGGCGAGCAGTACTTC.

V usage is TRBV7-9 and J usage is TRBJ2-1, with TRBD2 matching over 9 bases. CDR3 size: 17 residues. J was trimmed by 2 bases and V by 4 bases; bases with no gene match: 9. Germline V gene lookup returns CDR1 SEHNR and CDR2 FQNEAQ (reference sequence). The CDR3 region has the DNA TGTGCCAGCAGCTCTAGTGGGCTAGCGGGGACCTACAATGAGCAGTTCTTC. Translated, it gives CASSSSGLAGTYNEQFF. Combining the CDR3 with reference TRBV7-9 and TRBJ2-1 gives the whole variable domain DTGVSQNPRHKITKRGQNVTFRCDPISEHNRLYWYRQTLGQGPEFLTYFQNEAQLEKSRLLSDRFSAERPKGSFSTLEIQRTEQGDSAMYLCASSSSGLAGTYNEQFFGPGTRLTVL.

The gene calls are TRBV28 and TRBJ2-1; 10 bases are a match to TRBD1. CDR3 length: 19 residues. Trimming removed 6 bases from V and 9 bases from J; junction bases left unmatched: 23. In germline, CDR1 is MDHEN, CDR2 SYDVKM. The CDR3 bases are TGTGCCAGCAGCCAGAAATTATCCGGGACAGGGGCGCTTCAGGGTGAGCAGTTCTTC. As protein: CASSQKLSGTGALQGEQFF.

In regard to this clone: The same CDR3 also results from other DNA sequences found in this sample. The genes are TRBV27 and TRBJ1-1; 7 bases match TRBD1. From germline, CDR1 is MNHEY and CDR2 SMNVEV (reference sequence). The CDR3 contains 13 residues. Trimming cost V 5 bases and J 4 bases; bases outside gene matches: 4. The CDR3 here is CASSTRQGTEAFF. CDR3 in DNA: TGTGCCAGCAGTACACGACAGGGCACTGAAGCTTTCTTT.

The chain carries TRBV19 and TRBJ1-5; a possible D gene is TRBD1 (5 bases). Germline V lookup: CDR1 LNHDA, CDR2 SQIVND (reference sequence). V dropped 7 bases and J dropped 7 bases, with 20 bases sitting between them. The CDR3 runs to 15 residues. The CDR3 DNA sequence: TGTGCCAGTACCGCCGGGGTCTCCAGGGACCAGCCCCAGCATTTT. Translated: CASTAGVSRDQPQHF.

The chain couples TRBV18 to TRBJ2-5; TRBD2 matches 11 bases. The germline V gene has CDR1 KGHSH and CDR2 LQKENI. The J segment lost 1 base and the V segment lost 3 bases, leaving 13 bases of the junction unmatched. CDR3 length: 19 amino acids. CDR3 in DNA: TGTGCCAGCTCACCGAAGCCGGGACTAGCGGATAAAACCCAAGAGACCCAGTACTTC. Translated, it gives CASSPKPGLADKTQETQYF.

V usage is TRBV11-3 and J usage is TRBJ2-7; TRBD2 matches at 11 bases. Trimming cost V 5 bases and J 2 bases; bases outside gene matches: 17. From germline, CDR1 is SGHNT and CDR2 YENEEA. CDR3 size: 19 residues. The CDR3: CASSPSIQPGLADTYEQYF. In DNA, the CDR3 is TGTGCCAGCAGCCCTAGCATACAACCGGGACTAGCGGATACCTACGAGCAGTACTTC.

V usage is TRBV4-3 and J usage is TRBJ2-2; no firm D call. This CDR3 comprises 15 residues. With 5 bases removed from V and 3 bases from J, the gap between germline ends came to 13 bases. The germline V gene has CDR1 LGHNA and CDR2 YSLEER. The CDR3: CASSRAGSYTGELFF. In DNA form, the CDR3 reads TGCGCCAGCAGCAGAGCCGGGTCCTACACCGGGGAGCTGTTTTTT.

The chain employs TRBV4-1 and TRBJ1-5; TRBD1 is a possible D gene (6 bases). This CDR3 region has 15 residues. Germline V gene data show CDR1 as MGHRA and CDR2 as YSYEKL. V was clipped by 4 bases and J by 4 bases, with 14 bases between them. CDR3 amino acids: CASSLTGGQNQPQHF. The DNA of the CDR3 is TGCGCCAGCAGCCTGACCGGGGGCCAGAATCAGCCCCAGCATTTT.

The chain joins TRBV29-1 to TRBJ1-3, with 11 bases identical to TRBD1. The CDR3 is 15 amino acids. Germline CDR1 SQVTM, CDR2 ANQGSEA. Trimming cost V 4 bases and J 1 base; bases outside gene matches: 3. This chain's CDR3 is CSVAGQGGSGNTIYF. The CDR3 DNA reads TGCAGCGTTGCGGGACAGGGGGGATCTGGAAACACCATATATTTT. Based on the CDR3 plus reference TRBV29-1 and TRBJ1-3, the full variable domain is SAVISQKPSRDICQRGTSLTIQCQVDSQVTMMFWYRQQPGQSLTLIATANQGSEATYESGFVIDKFPISRPNLTFSTLTVSNMSPEDSSIYLCSVAGQGGSGNTIYFGEGSWLTVV.

V is TRBV5-1 and J is TRBJ2-3; perhaps D is TRBD1 or TRBD2 (5 bases each). Deletions cut 2 bases from V and 0 bases from J, with 10 bases between. Looked up from germline, CDR1 is SGHRS and CDR2 is YFSETQ. This CDR3 contains 15 residues. The DNA for the CDR3 is TGCGCCAGCAGCTTCGAGGGGTTTAGCACAGATACGCAGTATTTT. Its protein is CASSFEGFSTDTQYF.

V usage is TRBV28 and J usage is TRBJ1-5, with TRBD1 as a possible D gene (5 bases). V was pared by 3 bases and J by 9 bases, with 21 bases between. CDR3 length equals 16 residues. Germline lookup yields CDR1 MDHEN and CDR2 SYDVKM. The DNA for the CDR3 is TGTGCCAGCAGTTTGGGGGGATTGACCGAGAAGTGGCCCCAGCATTTT. Amino acid sequence: CASSLGGLTEKWPQHF.

This CDR3 reads CASSLGLLVDEQFF. CDR3 nucleotide sequence: TGTGCCAGCAGCCTGGGACTCCTGGTCGATGAGCAGTTCTTC. This rearrangement joins TRBV27 to TRBJ2-1; D might be TRBD2 (6 bases). Germline V gene lookup returns CDR1 MNHEY and CDR2 SMNVEV (reference sequence). The CDR3 has 14 residues. V was cut by 6 bases and J by 8 bases, with 17 bases left in between.

The gene calls are TRBV5-1 and TRBJ1-4, with 8 bases identical to TRBD1. The CDR3 is 14 residues long. Germline V gives CDR1 SGHRS, CDR2 YFSETQ. V lost 4 bases, J lost 8 bases, and 7 bases stayed unmatched. DNA for the CDR3: TGCGCCAGCAGCCAGGACAGGGTTGGCGAAAAACTGTTTTTT. Translating gives CASSQDRVGEKLFF.

This clone was counted once. The chain has TRBV7-3 and TRBJ2-1; unclear D gene. Per the germline V gene, CDR1 is SGHTA and CDR2 is FQGTGA. V shed 5 bases and J shed 7 bases, with 15 bases lying between them. CDR3 length: 14 residues. The CDR3 DNA reads TGTGCCAGCAGCATTATTGGAGCCGAGAATGAGCAGTTCTTC. Protein: CASSIIGAENEQFF.

This clone occurred a few times. The genes are TRBV9 and TRBJ1-1, with D maybe TRBD1 (6 bases). Deletions cut 0 bases from V and 9 bases from J, with 15 bases between. The CDR3 is 14 amino acids. From germline, CDR1 is SGDLS and CDR2 YYNGEE. The CDR3 coding sequence is TGTGCCAGCAGCGTAGGTCGGTTCGGGGACAAAGCTTTCTTT. Translation gives CASSVGRFGDKAFF.

The gene calls are TRBV28 and TRBJ1-1; TRBD1 matches 7 bases. This CDR3 comprises 14 residues. V shed 5 bases and J 6 bases; nucleotides not matched to a gene: 9. Germline CDR1 MDHEN, CDR2 SYDVKM. DNA for the CDR3: TGTGCCAGCAGTCCAGACAGGGTCGTCGCTGAAGCTTTCTTT. Protein sequence: CASSPDRVVAEAFF.

This clone was counted a single time. The rearrangement links TRBV28 to TRBJ1-1, with D possibly matching TRBD1 (5 bases). Germline V gene lookup returns CDR1 MDHEN and CDR2 SYDVKM. Trimming removed 4 bases at V and 4 bases at J, with 16 bases between. The length of the CDR3 is 15 residues. The CDR3 sequence: CASSSSAGVGTEAFF. The CDR3 bases are TGTGCCAGCAGTTCCAGCGCGGGGGTGGGCACTGAAGCTTTCTTT.

The rearrangement links TRBV30 to TRBJ2-7; TRBD1 matches 7 bases. Germline V CDR1 and CDR2: GTSNPN, SVGIG (reference sequence). The CDR3 extends over 13 amino acids. V lost 2 bases to trimming and J lost 4 bases; unmatched junction nucleotides: 5. The CDR3 here is CAWSMQQGYEQYF. Written as DNA, the CDR3 is TGTGCCTGGAGTATGCAACAGGGGTACGAGCAGTACTTC.